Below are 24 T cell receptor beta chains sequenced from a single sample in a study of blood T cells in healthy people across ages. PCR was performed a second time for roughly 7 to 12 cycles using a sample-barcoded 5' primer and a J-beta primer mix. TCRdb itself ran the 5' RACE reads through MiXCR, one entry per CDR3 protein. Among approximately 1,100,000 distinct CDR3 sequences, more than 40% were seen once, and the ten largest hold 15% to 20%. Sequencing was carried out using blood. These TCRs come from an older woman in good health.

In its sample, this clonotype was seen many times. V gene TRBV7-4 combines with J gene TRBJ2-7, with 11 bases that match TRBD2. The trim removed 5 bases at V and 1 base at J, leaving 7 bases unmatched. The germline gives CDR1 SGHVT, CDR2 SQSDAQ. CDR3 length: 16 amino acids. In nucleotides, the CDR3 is TGTGCCAGCAGCCGCTTAGCGGGAGGGATTTCCTACGAGCAGTACTTC. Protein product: CASSRLAGGISYEQYF.

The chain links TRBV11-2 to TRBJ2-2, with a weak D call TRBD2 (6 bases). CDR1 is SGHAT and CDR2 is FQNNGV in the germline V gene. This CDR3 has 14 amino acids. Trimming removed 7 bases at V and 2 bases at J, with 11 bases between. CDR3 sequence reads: CASIREINTGELFF. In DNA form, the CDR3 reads TGTGCCAGCATCCGGGAGATAAACACCGGGGAGCTGTTTTTT.

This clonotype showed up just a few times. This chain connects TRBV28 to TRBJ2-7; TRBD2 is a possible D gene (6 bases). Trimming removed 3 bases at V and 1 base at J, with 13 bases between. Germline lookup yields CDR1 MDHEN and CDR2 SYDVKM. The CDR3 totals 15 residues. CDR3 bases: TGTGCCAGCAGTTTGGCGGGGAGCGGATCCTACGAGCAGTACTTC. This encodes CASSLAGSGSYEQYF.

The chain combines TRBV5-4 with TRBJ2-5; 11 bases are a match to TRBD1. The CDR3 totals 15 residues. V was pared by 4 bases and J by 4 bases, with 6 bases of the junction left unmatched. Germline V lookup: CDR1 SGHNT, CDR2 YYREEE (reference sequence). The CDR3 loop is CASSRGTGGVETQYF. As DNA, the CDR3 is TGTGCCAGCAGCAGAGGGACAGGGGGTGTAGAGACCCAGTACTTC.

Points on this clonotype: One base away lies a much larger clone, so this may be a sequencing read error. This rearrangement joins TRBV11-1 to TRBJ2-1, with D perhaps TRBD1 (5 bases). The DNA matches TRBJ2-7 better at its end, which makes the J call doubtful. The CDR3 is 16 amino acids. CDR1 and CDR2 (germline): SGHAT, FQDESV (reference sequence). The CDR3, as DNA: TGTGCCAGCAGCACTCACCGAACAAGGGCGGACAATGAGCAGTACTTC. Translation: CASSTHRTRADNEQYF.

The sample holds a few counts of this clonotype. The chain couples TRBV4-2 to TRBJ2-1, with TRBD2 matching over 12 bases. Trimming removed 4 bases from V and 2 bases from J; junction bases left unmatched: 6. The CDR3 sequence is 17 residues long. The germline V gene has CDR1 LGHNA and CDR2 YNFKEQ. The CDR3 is CASSPTGLAGPYNEQFF. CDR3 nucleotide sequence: TGTGCCAGCAGCCCCACGGGACTAGCGGGCCCCTACAATGAGCAGTTCTTC.

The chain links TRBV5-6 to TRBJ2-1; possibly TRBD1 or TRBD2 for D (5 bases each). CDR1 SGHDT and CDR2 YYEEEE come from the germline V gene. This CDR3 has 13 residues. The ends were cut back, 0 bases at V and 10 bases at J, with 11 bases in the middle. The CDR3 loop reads CASSLALRDEQFF. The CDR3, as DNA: TGTGCCAGCAGCTTGGCCCTTCGGGACGAGCAGTTCTTC.

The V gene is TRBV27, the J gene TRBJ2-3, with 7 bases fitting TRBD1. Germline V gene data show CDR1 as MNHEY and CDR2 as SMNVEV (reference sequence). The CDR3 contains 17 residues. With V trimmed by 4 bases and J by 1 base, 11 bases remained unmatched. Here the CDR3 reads CASSWTGRGSGTDTQYF. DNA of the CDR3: TGTGCCAGCAGTTGGACAGGCCGAGGGTCTGGCACAGATACGCAGTATTTT.

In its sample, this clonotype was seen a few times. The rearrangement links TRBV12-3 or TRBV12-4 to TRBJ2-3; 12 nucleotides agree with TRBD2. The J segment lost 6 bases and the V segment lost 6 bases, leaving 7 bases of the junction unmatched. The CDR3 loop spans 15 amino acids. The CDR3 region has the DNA TGTGCCAGCAGCCTACTAGCGGGAGGTGGGGATACGCAGTATTTT. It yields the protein CASSLLAGGGDTQYF.

CDR3 loop: CASSLGGRAAEQFF. In DNA, the CDR3 is TGTGCCAGCAGTTTAGGCGGGAGGGCGGCCGAGCAGTTCTTC. The chain has TRBV27 and TRBJ2-1; 9 nucleotides line up with TRBD2. This CDR3 contains 14 residues. V lost 2 bases and J lost 10; bases outside the gene matches: 6. The germline CDR1 and CDR2 sequences are MNHEY and SMNVEV (reference sequence).

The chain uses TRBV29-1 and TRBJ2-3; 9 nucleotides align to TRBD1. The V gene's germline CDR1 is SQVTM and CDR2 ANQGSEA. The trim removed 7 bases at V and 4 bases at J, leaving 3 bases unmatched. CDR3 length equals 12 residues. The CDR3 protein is CSAGQGPDTQYF. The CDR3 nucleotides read TGCAGCGCGGGACAGGGCCCAGATACGCAGTATTTT.

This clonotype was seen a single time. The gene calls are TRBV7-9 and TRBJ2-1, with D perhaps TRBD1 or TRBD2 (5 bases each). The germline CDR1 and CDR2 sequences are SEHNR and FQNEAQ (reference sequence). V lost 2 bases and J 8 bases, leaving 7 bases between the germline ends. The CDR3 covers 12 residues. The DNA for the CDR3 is TGTGCCAGCAGCTTATGGGACGATGAGCAGTTCTTC. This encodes CASSLWDDEQFF.

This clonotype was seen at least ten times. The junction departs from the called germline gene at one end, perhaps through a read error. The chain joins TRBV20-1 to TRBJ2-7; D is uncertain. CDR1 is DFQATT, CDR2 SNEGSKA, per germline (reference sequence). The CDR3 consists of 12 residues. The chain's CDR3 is CSARDNTYEQYF. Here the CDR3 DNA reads TGCAGTGCTCGAGACAACACCTACGAGCAGTACTTC.

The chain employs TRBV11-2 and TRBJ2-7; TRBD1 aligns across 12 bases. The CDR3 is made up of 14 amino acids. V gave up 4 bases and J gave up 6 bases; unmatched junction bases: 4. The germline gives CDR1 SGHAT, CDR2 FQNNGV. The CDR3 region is CASSWGQGAFEQYF. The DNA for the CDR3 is TGTGCCAGCAGCTGGGGACAGGGGGCGTTCGAGCAGTACTTC.

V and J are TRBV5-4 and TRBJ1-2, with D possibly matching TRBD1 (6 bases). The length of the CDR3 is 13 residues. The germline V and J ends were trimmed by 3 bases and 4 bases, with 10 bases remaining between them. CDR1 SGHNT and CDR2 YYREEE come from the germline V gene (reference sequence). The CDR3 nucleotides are TGTGCCAGCAGCTCACAGGGATTCTATGGCTACACCTTC. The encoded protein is CASSSQGFYGYTF.

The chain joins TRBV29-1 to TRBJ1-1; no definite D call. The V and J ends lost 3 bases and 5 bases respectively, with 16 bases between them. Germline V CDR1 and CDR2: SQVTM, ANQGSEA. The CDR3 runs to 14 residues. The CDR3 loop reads CSVEVGPAGTEAFF. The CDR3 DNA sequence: TGCAGCGTTGAGGTCGGGCCGGCGGGGACTGAAGCTTTCTTT.

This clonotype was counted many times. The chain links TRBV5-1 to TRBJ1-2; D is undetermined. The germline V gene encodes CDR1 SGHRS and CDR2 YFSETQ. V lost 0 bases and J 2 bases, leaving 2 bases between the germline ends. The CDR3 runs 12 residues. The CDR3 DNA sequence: TGCGCCAGCAGCTTGGACAACTATGGCTACACCTTC. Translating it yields CASSLDNYGYTF.

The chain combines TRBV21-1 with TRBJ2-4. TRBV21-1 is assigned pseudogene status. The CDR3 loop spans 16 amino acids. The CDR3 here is CASSKEVTRTKNIQYF. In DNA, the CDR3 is TGTGCCAGCAGCAAAGAGGTGACACGGACCAAAAACATTCAGTACTTC.

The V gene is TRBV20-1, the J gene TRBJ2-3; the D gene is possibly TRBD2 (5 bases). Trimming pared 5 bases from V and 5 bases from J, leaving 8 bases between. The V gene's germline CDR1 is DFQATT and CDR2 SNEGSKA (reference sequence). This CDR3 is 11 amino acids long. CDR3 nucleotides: TGCAGTGCTCGAGGGATAGATACGCAGTATTTT. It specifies CSARGIDTQYF.

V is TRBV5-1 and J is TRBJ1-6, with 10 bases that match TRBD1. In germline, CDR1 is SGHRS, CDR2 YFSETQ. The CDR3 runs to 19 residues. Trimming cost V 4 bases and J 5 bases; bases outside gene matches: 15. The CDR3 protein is CASSSGQGEYSYDNSPLHF. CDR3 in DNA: TGCGCCAGCAGCAGCGGACAGGGGGAGTATTCTTACGATAATTCACCCCTCCACTTT. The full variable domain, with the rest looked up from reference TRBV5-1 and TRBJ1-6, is KAGVTQTPRYLIKTRGQQVTLSCSPISGHRSVSWYQQTPGQGLQFLFEYFSETQRNKGNFPGRFSGRQFSNSRSEMNVSTLELGDSALYLCASSSGQGEYSYDNSPLHFGNGTRLTVT.

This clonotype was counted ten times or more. The CDR3 spells CASTRGDYPHEQYF. The CDR3 DNA follows: TGCGCCTCAACCCGGGGGGACTACCCTCACGAGCAGTACTTC. This chain links TRBV5-1 with TRBJ2-7, with 7 bases aligning to TRBD2. CDR1 and CDR2 (germline): SGHRS, YFSETQ. The CDR3 sequence is 14 residues long. Trimming cost V 10 bases and J 5 bases; bases outside gene matches: 15.

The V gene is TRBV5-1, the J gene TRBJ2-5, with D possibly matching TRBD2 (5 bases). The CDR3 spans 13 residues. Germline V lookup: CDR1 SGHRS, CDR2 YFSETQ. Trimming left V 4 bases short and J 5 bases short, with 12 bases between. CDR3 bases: TGCGCCAGCAGCGGGGTTAGAGGGGAGACCCAGTACTTC. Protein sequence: CASSGVRGETQYF.

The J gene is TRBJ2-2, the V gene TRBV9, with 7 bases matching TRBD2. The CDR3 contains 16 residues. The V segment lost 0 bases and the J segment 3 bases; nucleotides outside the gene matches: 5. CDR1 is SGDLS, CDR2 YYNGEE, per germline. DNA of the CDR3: TGTGCCAGCAGCGTAGTTACTAGCGCAGACACCGGGGAGCTGTTTTTT. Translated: CASSVVTSADTGELFF.

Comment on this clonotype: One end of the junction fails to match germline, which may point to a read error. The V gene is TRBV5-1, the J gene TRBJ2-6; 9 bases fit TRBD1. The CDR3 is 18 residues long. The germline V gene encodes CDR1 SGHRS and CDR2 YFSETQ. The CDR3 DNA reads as TGCGCCAGCAGAAGAGGACCGGGACAGGGTACTGGGGCCAACGTCCCGACTTTC. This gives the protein CASRRGPGQGTGANVPTF.